These T cell receptor beta chains were read from a single sample in a study of T cell changes during pregnancy in multiple sclerosis. TCRdb's copy holds only in-frame clones and misses some; the assay was immunoSEQ multiplex PCR. The sample lists about 100,000 clones; roughly 93% were seen once. The sequenced sample was peripheral blood, obtained before pregnancy. Receptors were obtained from a female donor with multiple sclerosis, enrolled in a pregnancy study. Both conserved end residues are part of each CDR3.

len	v_gene	j_gene	CDR3aa
16	TRBV7-6	TRBJ2-1	CASSLLGEGSYNEQFF
15	TRBV28	TRBJ1-1	CASSLAGTVGTEAFF
18	TRBV21-1	TRBJ2-1	CASSPPPGLAGGGNEQFF
13	TRBV21-1	TRBJ1-1	CASSNEKSLEAFF
16	TRBV7-2	TRBJ2-3	CASSLAGTSGSDTQYF
14	TRBV5-1	TRBJ2-7	CASSITGSSYEQYF
13	TRBV6-5	TRBJ1-2	CASSTDRGYGYTF
15	TRBV5-1	TRBJ2-1	CASHLAGGSYNEQFF
17	TRBV7-8	TRBJ2-5	CASSRARVRTNQETQYF
16	TRBV19	TRBJ1-4	CASNVWRQAANEKLFF
16	TRBV9	TRBJ2-7	CASSVDGTSGSYEQYF
15	TRBV4-1	TRBJ2-7	CASSQGPRGHYEQYF
16	TRBV10-3	TRBJ1-2	CAIRRGGDQANYGYTF
14	TRBV7-2	TRBJ1-2	CASSLVFGVGGYTF